These 24 T cell receptor beta chains came from one sample sequenced in a study of blood T cell repertoires in COVID-19. The protocol was immunoSEQ multiplex PCR, while the TCRdb copy is restricted to in-frame clones and leaves out a portion. This table has 350,000 to 500,000 clones, roughly 88% appearing once. Sequencing was carried out using PBMCs or T cells enriched from blood (not recorded which). These TCRs come from a woman under 30 who had been exposed to COVID-19.

The rearrangement uses TRBV5-1 and TRBJ2-7; perhaps TRBD2 as D (5 bases). V shed 0 bases and J shed 0 bases, with 13 bases lying between them. Germline CDR1 reads SGHRS; CDR2 reads YFSETQ. The CDR3 consists of 16 residues. The CDR3 DNA is TGCGCCAGCAGCTTGGCATCGACGGGGAGCTCCTACGAGCAGTACTTC. Amino acid sequence: CASSLASTGSSYEQYF. Based on the CDR3 plus reference TRBV5-1 and TRBJ2-7, the full variable domain is KAGVTQTPRYLIKTRGQQVTLSCSPISGHRSVSWYQQTPGQGLQFLFEYFSETQRNKGNFPGRFSGRQFSNSRSEMNVSTLELGDSALYLCASSLASTGSSYEQYFGPGTRLTVT.

The genes are TRBV2 and TRBJ1-5; no clear D. This CDR3 spans 16 amino acids. V lost 4 bases, J lost 1 base, and 14 bases lay in between. CDR1 is SNHLY, CDR2 FYNNEI, per germline. Written as DNA, the CDR3 is TGTGCCAGCAGTGGTGCCGGGAAGCGGAGCAATCAGCCCCAGCATTTT. The encoded protein is CASSGAGKRSNQPQHF.

This chain connects TRBV5-4 to TRBJ1-1, with 7 bases identical to TRBD1. Germline CDR1 reads SGHNT; CDR2 reads YYREEE (reference sequence). The CDR3 is 13 amino acids. Germline trimming cut 4 bases from V and 6 bases from J; bases unmatched to any gene: 6. CDR3 protein: CASSRQGGPEAFF. The DNA of the CDR3 is TGTGCCAGCAGCCGACAGGGTGGACCTGAAGCTTTCTTT.

J is TRBJ2-7 and V is TRBV18; D might be TRBD1 (7 bases). The germline gives CDR1 KGHSH, CDR2 LQKENI. The V end lost 5 bases, the J end lost 3 bases, and 17 bases lay between the germline ends. The CDR3 is made up of 15 amino acids. Here the CDR3 reads CASSAGQSDNYEQYF. The CDR3 DNA sequence: TGTGCCAGCTCAGCGGGACAGTCCGATAACTACGAGCAGTACTTC.

The chain is built from TRBV5-1 and TRBJ2-2; 7 positions match TRBD1. Germline assignment: CDR1 SGHRS and CDR2 YFSETQ. This CDR3 region has 15 residues. The V gene end was trimmed by 4 bases and the J gene end by 4 bases; junction bases not matched to a gene: 7. The chain's CDR3 is CASSPTGAGTGELFF. The CDR3 nucleotides are TGCGCCAGCAGCCCTACAGGGGCGGGCACCGGGGAGCTGTTTTTT.

This chain joins TRBV10-3 and TRBJ1-5, with D possibly matching TRBD1 (6 bases). V shed 7 bases and J shed 4 bases, with 11 bases lying between them. The germline V gene has CDR1 ENHRY and CDR2 SYGVKD. The CDR3 consists of 13 residues. CDR3 in DNA: TGTGCCATCACAACAGGGATTAATCAGCCCCAGCATTTT. Translated: CAITTGINQPQHF.

This clone was observed a single time. This chain links TRBV6-1 with TRBJ2-7; 7 nucleotides match TRBD1. This CDR3 spans 15 amino acids. Germline V lookup: CDR1 MNHNS, CDR2 SASEGT. Trimming removed 3 bases from V and 3 bases from J; junction bases left unmatched: 8. The CDR3 sequence is CASSDPQGIHYEQYF. The CDR3 DNA reads TGTGCCAGCAGTGACCCACAGGGGATCCACTACGAGCAGTACTTC.

The chain combines TRBV7-3 with TRBJ2-5, with 8 bases that match TRBD2. This CDR3 is 13 amino acids long. V shed 5 bases and J 4 bases; nucleotides not matched to a gene: 3. From germline, CDR1 is SGHTA and CDR2 FQGTGA. The DNA of the CDR3 is TGTGCCAGCAGCCCGGGGGGGGCAGAGACCCAGTACTTC. The encoded protein is CASSPGGAETQYF.

The chain joins TRBV27 to TRBJ2-7; D might be TRBD1 (5 bases). Germline CDR1 and CDR2: MNHEY and SMNVEV (reference sequence). The CDR3 totals 14 residues. Trimming removed 2 bases at V and 4 bases at J, with 12 bases between. CDR3 nucleotide sequence: TGTGCCAGCAGTTTAGTGGACAACCGTTACGAGCAGTACTTC. It translates to CASSLVDNRYEQYF.

This clone turned up a few times. V usage is TRBV7-6 and J usage is TRBJ2-7, with TRBD1 identical over 11 bases. Germline assignment: CDR1 SGHVS and CDR2 FNYEAQ. Trimming removed 1 base from V and 5 bases from J; junction bases left unmatched: 10. The CDR3 contains 17 residues. In DNA, the CDR3 is TGTGCCAGCAGCTTAGAGAGCCCCGGGACAGGGGGGGACGAGCAGTACTTC. Protein product: CASSLESPGTGGDEQYF.

V is TRBV7-9 and J is TRBJ2-7; TRBD1 matches 8 bases. The J segment lost 5 bases and the V segment lost 1 base, leaving 4 bases of the junction unmatched. CDR1 and CDR2 (germline): SEHNR, FQNEAQ (reference sequence). The CDR3 length is 14 residues. CDR3 region: CASSLGDRGHEQYF. The CDR3 DNA is TGTGCCAGCAGCTTAGGAGACAGGGGCCACGAGCAGTACTTC.

This chain links TRBV6-4 with TRBJ2-3; 8 nucleotides match TRBD2. V lost 0 bases to trimming and J lost 0 bases; unmatched junction nucleotides: 2. The V gene's germline CDR1 is MRHNA and CDR2 SNTAGT. The CDR3 totals 16 residues. Here the CDR3 reads CASSDSQRGSTDTQYF. The CDR3 coding sequence is TGTGCCAGCAGTGACTCTCAGCGGGGGAGCACAGATACGCAGTATTTT.

This clone was picked up a small number of times. This chain joins TRBV5-6 and TRBJ2-3; 10 nucleotides line up with TRBD2. This CDR3 region has 16 residues. The V gene's germline CDR1 is SGHDT and CDR2 YYEEEE. Trimming took 4 bases from V and 1 from J; bases not matched to a gene: 6. The CDR3 nucleotides are TGTGCCAGCAGCACACCTCTAGCGGGGGGCACAGATACGCAGTATTTT. Encoded protein: CASSTPLAGGTDTQYF.

The V and J genes are TRBV7-9 and TRBJ2-3, with D uncertain. Germline CDR1 and CDR2: SEHNR and FQNEAQ (reference sequence). The CDR3 spans 12 residues. V was trimmed by 5 bases and J by 5 bases, leaving 8 bases between them. CDR3 residues: CASSPGGDTQYF. Written as DNA, the CDR3 is TGTGCCAGCAGCCCTGGCGGAGATACGCAGTATTTT.

This clone appeared a few times. This chain links TRBV28 with TRBJ1-1; 9 bases fit TRBD1. In germline, CDR1 is MDHEN, CDR2 SYDVKM. V lost 6 bases to trimming and J lost 10 bases; unmatched junction nucleotides: 6. The CDR3 is 12 amino acids. The CDR3 bases are TGTGCCAGCAGACCGGGGACAGGGCTAGCTTTCTTT. Encoded protein: CASRPGTGLAFF. Supplemented by reference TRBV28 and TRBJ1-1, the full variable domain reads DVKVTQSSRYLVKRTGEKVFLECVQDMDHENMFWYRQDPGLGLRLIYFSYDVKMKEKGDIPEGYSVSREKKERFSLILESASTNQTSMYLCASRPGTGLAFFGQGTRLTVV.

The rearrangement links TRBV5-1 to TRBJ1-2; tentatively, D is TRBD1 (6 bases). Germline CDR1 reads SGHRS; CDR2 reads YFSETQ. Trimming left V 0 bases short and J 3 bases short, with 12 bases between. The CDR3 covers 15 residues. The CDR3 is CASSLGGRGDYGYTF. CDR3 sequence (DNA): TGCGCCAGCAGCTTGGGAGGCAGGGGTGACTATGGCTACACCTTC.

The CDR3 is CASSPGVGGIEAFF. The CDR3, as DNA: TGTGCCAGCAGCCCGGGGGTCGGGGGTATTGAAGCTTTCTTT. J is TRBJ1-1 and V is TRBV9, with D tentatively TRBD1 (5 bases). This CDR3 contains 14 residues. CDR1 is SGDLS and CDR2 is YYNGEE in the germline V gene. V lost 4 bases to trimming and J lost 7 bases, with 17 bases between them.

About this clone: An end of the junction differs from the germline gene, which may be a read error. The J gene is TRBJ1-1, the V gene TRBV12-3 or TRBV12-4, with D uncertain. CDR3 length: 13 residues. This chain's CDR3 is CASSLRRNSEAFF. The CDR3 DNA reads TGTGCCAGCAGTTTAAGGCGGAACTCTGAAGCTTTCTTT.

This sequence joins TRBV2 and TRBJ2-3; perhaps TRBD1 as D (6 bases). The V and J ends lost 1 base and 3 bases respectively, with 11 bases between them. In germline, CDR1 is SNHLY, CDR2 FYNNEI. The CDR3 runs 15 residues. The CDR3: CASSEDRVPTDTQYF. In nucleotides, the CDR3 is TGTGCCAGCAGTGAAGACAGGGTCCCAACAGATACGCAGTATTTT.

This chain uses TRBV28 with TRBJ2-7; D not certain. The CDR3 extends over 12 amino acids. CDR1 MDHEN and CDR2 SYDVKM come from the germline V gene. Deletions cut 3 bases from V and 2 bases from J, with 5 bases between. The CDR3 region is CASSLQTYEQYF. In DNA form, the CDR3 reads TGTGCCAGCAGTTTGCAGACCTACGAGCAGTACTTC.

The V and J genes are TRBV18 and TRBJ1-2; no definite D call. Germline CDR1 is KGHSH and CDR2 is LQKENI. The CDR3 has 13 amino acids. V dropped 2 bases and J dropped 0 bases, with 4 bases sitting between them. The CDR3 bases are TGTGCCAGCTCACCAGCGGCTAACTATGGCTACACCTTC. Translation gives CASSPAANYGYTF.

The chain couples TRBV7-8 to TRBJ1-4, with 9 bases identical to TRBD1. This CDR3 has 15 amino acids. The germline CDR1 and CDR2 sequences are SGHVS and FQNEAQ. The V segment lost 8 bases and the J segment 8 bases; nucleotides outside the gene matches: 12. The CDR3 DNA reads TGTGCCAGCCGCCCGAGGGGACAGGGTCGAGAAAAACTGTTTTTT. Translating gives CASRPRGQGREKLFF.

This clone occurred once. The chain couples TRBV5-1 to TRBJ2-6; the D gene is possibly TRBD1 (6 bases). V was trimmed by 1 base and J by 4 bases, leaving 9 bases between them. CDR3 length equals 15 residues. Germline CDR1 reads SGHRS; CDR2 reads YFSETQ. DNA for the CDR3: TGCGCCAGCAGCTTGCAGGGACACGGGGCCAACGTCCTGACTTTC. Translated: CASSLQGHGANVLTF.

This clone was recorded a few times. The genes are TRBV18 and TRBJ1-5, with a weak D call TRBD1 (5 bases). The V and J ends lost 6 bases and 1 base respectively, with 7 bases between them. Germline assignment: CDR1 KGHSH and CDR2 LQKENI. CDR3 length: 13 residues. CDR3 in DNA: TGTGCCAGCTCCTCAGGGAGCAATCAGCCCCAGCATTTT. It specifies CASSSGSNQPQHF. The entire variable domain, with the rest obtained from reference TRBV18 and TRBJ1-5, is as follows: NAGVMQNPRHLVRRRGQEARLRCSPMKGHSHVYWYRQLPEEGLKFMVYLQKENIIDESGMPKERFSAEFPKEGPSILRIQQVVRGDSAAYFCASSSGSNQPQHFGDGTRLSIL.